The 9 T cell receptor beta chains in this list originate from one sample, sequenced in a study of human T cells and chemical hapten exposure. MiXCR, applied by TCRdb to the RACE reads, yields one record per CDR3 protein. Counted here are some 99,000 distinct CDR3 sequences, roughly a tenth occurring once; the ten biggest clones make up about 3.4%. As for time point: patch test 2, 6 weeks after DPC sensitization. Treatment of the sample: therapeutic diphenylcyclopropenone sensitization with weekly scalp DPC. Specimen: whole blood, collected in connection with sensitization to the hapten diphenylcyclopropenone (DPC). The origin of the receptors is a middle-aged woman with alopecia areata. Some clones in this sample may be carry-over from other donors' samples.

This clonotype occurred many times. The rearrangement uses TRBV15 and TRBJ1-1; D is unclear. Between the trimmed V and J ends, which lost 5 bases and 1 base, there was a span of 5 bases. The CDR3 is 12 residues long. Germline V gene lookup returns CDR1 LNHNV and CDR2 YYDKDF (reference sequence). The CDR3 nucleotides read TGTGCCACCAGCTCAGCGAACACTGAAGCTTTCTTT. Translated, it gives CATSSANTEAFF.

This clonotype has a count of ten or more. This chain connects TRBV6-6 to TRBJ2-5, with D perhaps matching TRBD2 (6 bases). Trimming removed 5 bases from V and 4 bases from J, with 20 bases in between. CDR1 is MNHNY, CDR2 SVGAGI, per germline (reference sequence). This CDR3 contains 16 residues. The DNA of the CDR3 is TGTGCCAGCAGTCGACTAGTTTTCGCAATCGGAGAGACCCAGTACTTC. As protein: CASSRLVFAIGETQYF.

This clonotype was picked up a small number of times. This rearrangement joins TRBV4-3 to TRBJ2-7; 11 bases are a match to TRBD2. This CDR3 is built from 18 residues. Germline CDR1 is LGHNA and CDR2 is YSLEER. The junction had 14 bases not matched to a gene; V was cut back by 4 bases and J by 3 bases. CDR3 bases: TGCGCCAGCAGCCGAAAGATCGGCGCTAGCGGGGGGAACTACGAGCAGTACTTC. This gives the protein CASSRKIGASGGNYEQYF.

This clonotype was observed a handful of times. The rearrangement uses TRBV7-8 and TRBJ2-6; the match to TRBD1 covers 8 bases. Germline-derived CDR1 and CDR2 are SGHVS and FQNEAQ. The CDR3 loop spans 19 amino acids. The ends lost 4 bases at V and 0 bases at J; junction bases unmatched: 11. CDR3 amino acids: CASSSLWDRYSSGANVLTF. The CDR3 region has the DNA TGTGCCAGCAGCTCGCTCTGGGACAGGTACAGCTCTGGGGCCAACGTCCTGACTTTC.

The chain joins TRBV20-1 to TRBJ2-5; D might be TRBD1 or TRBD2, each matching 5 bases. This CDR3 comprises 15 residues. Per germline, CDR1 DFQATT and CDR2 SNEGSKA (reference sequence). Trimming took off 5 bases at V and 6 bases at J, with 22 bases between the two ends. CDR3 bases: TGCAGTGCTGACCCGGGGACGAGCCCAAGAAAGACCCAGTACTTC. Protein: CSADPGTSPRKTQYF.

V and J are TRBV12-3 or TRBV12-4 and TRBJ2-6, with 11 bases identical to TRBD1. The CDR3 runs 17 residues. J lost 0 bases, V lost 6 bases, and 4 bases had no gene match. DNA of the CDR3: TGTGCCAGCAGCCGGGGACAGGGGGGCTCTGGGGCCAACGTCCTGACTTTC. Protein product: CASSRGQGGSGANVLTF.

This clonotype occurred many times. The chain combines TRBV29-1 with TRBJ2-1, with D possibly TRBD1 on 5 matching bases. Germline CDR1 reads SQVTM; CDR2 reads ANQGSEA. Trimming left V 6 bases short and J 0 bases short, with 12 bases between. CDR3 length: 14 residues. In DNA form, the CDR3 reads TGCAGCGTCTCGTGGGGCCTCTCCTACAATGAGCAGTTCTTC. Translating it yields CSVSWGLSYNEQFF.

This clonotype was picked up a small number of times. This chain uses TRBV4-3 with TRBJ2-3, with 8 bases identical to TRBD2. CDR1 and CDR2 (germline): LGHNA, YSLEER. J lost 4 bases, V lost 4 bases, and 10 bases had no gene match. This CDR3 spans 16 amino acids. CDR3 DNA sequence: TGCGCCAGCAGCCCTAATCTAGCGGGTGTATCAGATACGCAGTATTTT. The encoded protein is CASSPNLAGVSDTQYF.

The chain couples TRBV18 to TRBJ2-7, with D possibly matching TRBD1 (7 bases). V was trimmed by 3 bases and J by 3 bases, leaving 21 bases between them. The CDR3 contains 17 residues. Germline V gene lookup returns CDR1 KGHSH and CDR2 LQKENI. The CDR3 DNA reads TGTGCCAGCTCACCTAGCGGTGGTGGGACAGCGAACTACGAGCAGTACTTC. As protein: CASSPSGGGTANYEQYF.